These T cell receptor beta chains were read from a single sample in a study of T cells in Graves' hyperthyroidism and ophthalmopathy. TCRdb passed the multiplex PCR reads through MiXCR, listing each CDR3 protein once. The data show under 800,000 distinct CDR3 sequences, about 14% seen once. Sequencing was performed on blood. The receptors stem from a woman aged 18-30 years with Graves' hyperthyroidism. Both conserved end residues are part of each CDR3. D genes are given only for firm matches. Only some rows state a clone size, as once, few, many or a class for expanded clones.

V gene,clone size,D gene,J gene,CDR3 DNA,CDR3 protein
TRBV7-9,-,TRBD2,TRBJ2-5,TGTGCCAGCAGCTTAGGAAGCGGGAGAATTAGTGGAGAGACCCAGTACTTC,CASSLGSGRISGETQYF
TRBV3-1,many,TRBD2,TRBJ2-5,TGTGCCAGCAGCCTGGGACTAGCGCGACAAGAGACCCAGTACTTC,CASSLGLARQETQYF
TRBV30,many,-,TRBJ1-1,TGTGCCTGGAGTTTTTTTACAGCCACTGAAGCTTTCTTT,CAWSFFTATEAFF
TRBV7-6,few,-,TRBJ2-7,TGTGCCAGCAGCTCCCGGGGACGGCCCTCCGAGCAGTACTTC,CASSSRGRPSEQYF
TRBV20-1,many,-,TRBJ2-2,TGCAGTGCTCTAATAATGGACAGAAACGCCGGGGAGCTGTTTTTT,CSALIMDRNAGELFF
TRBV29-1,-,-,TRBJ2-7,TGCAGCGTGCGGGAGACAGGGCCCTACGAGCAGTACTTC,CSVRETGPYEQYF
TRBV11-2,many,-,TRBJ2-1,TGTGCCAGCAGCTCATACAGGGACTACAATGAGCAGTTCTTC,CASSSYRDYNEQFF
TRBV7-2,many,TRBD2,TRBJ2-3,TGTGCCAGCAGCTTAGTAGCGGGGGGCACAGATACGCAGTATTTT,CASSLVAGGTDTQYF
TRBV7-2,once,-,TRBJ2-3,TGTGCCAGCAGCACAGACAGGTTATCTTACACAGATACGCAGTATTTT,CASSTDRLSYTDTQYF
TRBV5-1,many,TRBD1,TRBJ2-7,TGCGCCAGCAGCCCCCACAGGACAGGGATGGGCGAGCAGTACTTC,CASSPHRTGMGEQYF
TRBV29-1,few,-,TRBJ2-2,TGCAGCACAGAGACGGGGGCGACCGGGGAGCTGTTTTTT,CSTETGATGELFF
TRBV2,many,TRBD1,TRBJ2-1,TGTGCCAGCAGTGATCTTTTGGGACAGGGTGGAAATGAGCAGTTCTTC,CASSDLLGQGGNEQFF
TRBV6-5,few,TRBD1,TRBJ1-2,TGTGCCAGCAGTTACCCCGGGACAGGGTATGATGGCTACACCTTC,CASSYPGTGYDGYTF
TRBV6-1,once,TRBD2,TRBJ2-1,TGTGCCAGCACCCAGCGGGAAGGTGAGCAGTTCTTC,CASTQREGEQFF
TRBV11-2,many,-,TRBJ2-5,TGTGCCAGCAGCTTAGCGCCGGTTCCCGAGACCCAGTACTTC,CASSLAPVPETQYF
TRBV24-1,many,-,TRBJ2-5,TGTGCCACCAGTGATTCCTACCAGGTTCAAGAGACCCAGTACTTC,CATSDSYQVQETQYF
TRBV11-3,many,TRBD2,TRBJ2-1,TGTGCCAGCAGCCCGCGAGCCGGGACTAGCGGGAGTCTAAATGAGCAGTTCTTC,CASSPRAGTSGSLNEQFF
TRBV11-3,many,-,TRBJ2-1,TGTGCCAGCAGCTTACACGGGGTAGTCTACAATGAGCAGTTCTTC,CASSLHGVVYNEQFF
TRBV10-3,few,TRBD1,TRBJ2-3,TGTGCCACCTCGACAGGGGAAGACGATACGCAGTATTTT,CATSTGEDDTQYF
TRBV20-1,many,TRBD2,TRBJ2-1,TGCAGTGCCGTGAATCTAGCGGGAGACGACAATGAGCAGTTCTTC,CSAVNLAGDDNEQFF
TRBV7-3,-,-,TRBJ2-5,TGTGCCAGCAGCTTAAACTCAGGGGTCGAGACCCAGTACTTC,CASSLNSGVETQYF
TRBV7-2,many,TRBD1,TRBJ1-2,TGTGCCAGCAGCCGGGACAGGAAGAGTGGCTACACCTTC,CASSRDRKSGYTF
TRBV19,few,TRBD2,TRBJ2-1,TGTGCCAGTAGTGCTAGCGGGAGGAGCGAGCAGTTCTTC,CASSASGRSEQFF
TRBV3-1,many,-,TRBJ2-1,TGTGCCAGCAGCCAAGTTGGCGCATCGAGCTCCTACAATGAGCAGTTCTTC,CASSQVGASSSYNEQFF
TRBV20-1,many,-,TRBJ2-4,TGCAGTGCTATGGAGGGGAGGGCCAAAAACATTCAGTACTTC,CSAMEGRAKNIQYF